The rows below give T cell receptor beta chains drawn from one sample of a study of T cells in Graves' hyperthyroidism and ophthalmopathy. One entry per CDR3 protein results from TCRdb running MiXCR on the multiplex PCR reads. The sample lists about 840,000 distinct CDR3 sequences; 38% were seen once. The sequenced sample was blood. The receptors originated from a man aged 18 to 30 with Graves' hyperthyroidism. Both conserved end residues are part of each CDR3. Fields, in order: D gene, V gene, clone size, J gene, CDR3 DNA, CDR3 protein. A D gene is named only where the DNA matches it firmly. Not every row has a clone size; where given, it reads once, few, many or a size class.

>TRBD2|TRBV24-1|NA|TRBJ2-2
TGTGCCACCAGTGGCGGACTAGCGTTTCCCGGGGAGCTGTTTTTT
CATSGGLAFPGELFF
>TRBD1|TRBV7-8|NA|TRBJ2-7
TGTGCCAGCCGGAAAGGGGGCGGGACAGGGTCCTACGAGCAGTACTTC
CASRKGGGTGSYEQYF
>NA|TRBV9|NA|TRBJ1-6
TGTGCCAGCAACCCGGGGGGCTCCAATAATTCACCCCTCCACTTT
CASNPGGSNNSPLHF
>TRBD1|TRBV11-3|NA|TRBJ1-5
TGTGCCAGCAGCTTACTGGGACAGGGGCTTAGCAATCAGCCCCAGCATTTT
CASSLLGQGLSNQPQHF
>TRBD1|TRBV7-9|NA|TRBJ1-3
TGTGCCAGCAGCTACCGGGACAGGGGGGACACCATATATTTT
CASSYRDRGDTIYF
>NA|TRBV6-1|NA|TRBJ1-5
TGTGCCGGGGGGGTTCAGCTCCAGCATTTT
CAGGVQLQHF
>TRBD1|TRBV5-1|few|TRBJ1-4
TGCGCCAGCAGCCCTTACGACAGGGACGATGAAAAACTGTTTTTT
CASSPYDRDDEKLFF
>TRBD1|TRBV6-5|few|TRBJ1-5
TGTGCCAGCAGCCCACAGGGACAGTTGGTTCAGCCCCAGCATTTT
CASSPQGQLVQPQHF
>NA|TRBV12-3/TRBV12-4|NA|TRBJ1-1
TGTGCCAGCAGTTTTGAGGGGATTGAAGCTTTCTTT
CASSFEGIEAFF
>NA|TRBV7-6|NA|TRBJ1-2
TGTGCCAGCAGCCCAGAAGTACCAGGGCGGAACTATGGCTACACCTTC
CASSPEVPGRNYGYTF
>NA|TRBV15|NA|TRBJ2-7
TGTGCCACCAGCAGAGATCCGGGGGCGATGTACGAGCAGTACTTC
CATSRDPGAMYEQYF
>NA|TRBV19|NA|TRBJ2-6
TGTGCCAGTGGCGCGGGGGCCAACGTCCTGACTTTC
CASGAGANVLTF
>NA|TRBV9|many|TRBJ1-5
TGTGCCAGCAGCGTAGGGGGGGCTAACAATCAGCCCCAGCATTTT
CASSVGGANNQPQHF
>NA|TRBV20-1|NA|TRBJ2-7
TGCAGTGCTCCACGAACAGCTAGCTCCTACGAGCAGTACTTC
CSAPRTASSYEQYF
>NA|TRBV24-1|many|TRBJ2-5
TGTGCCACCAGTGTTGGGCACTCCCTGGGGGAGACCCAGTACTTC
CATSVGHSLGETQYF
>TRBD1|TRBV19|NA|TRBJ1-1
TGTGCCAGTAGAGTAACCGCACAGGGGGCTTTGGGAAATGAAGCTTTCTTT
CASRVTAQGALGNEAFF
>TRBD1|TRBV20-1|few|TRBJ1-4
TGCAGTGCTGAGGACAGGGGGAGCGAAAAACTGTTTTTT
CSAEDRGSEKLFF
>NA|TRBV4-1|NA|TRBJ1-2
TGCGCCAGCAGCCAAGTACTAGGGAACGATGGCTACACCTTC
CASSQVLGNDGYTF
>NA|TRBV5-1|NA|TRBJ1-3
TGCGCCAGCAGCCGGACCGCGGACTCTGGAAACACCATATATTTT
CASSRTADSGNTIYF
>NA|TRBV29-1|few|TRBJ2-3
TGCAGCGTTGAGGAGGTTAGGGGTTCAGATACGCAGTATTTT
CSVEEVRGSDTQYF
>NA|TRBV5-1|NA|TRBJ1-2
TGCGCCAGCAGCCAAGCGTACAGGGATAGCTACACCTTC
CASSQAYRDSYTF
>NA|TRBV5-1|few|TRBJ1-5
TGCGCCAGCAGCCTACTTCCGGGACAAGTTAATCAGCCCCAGCATTTT
CASSLLPGQVNQPQHF
>NA|TRBV7-2|NA|TRBJ1-4
TGTGCCAGCAGCTTAATCTCGGGGAGCACTAATGAAAAACTGTTTTTT
CASSLISGSTNEKLFF
>NA|TRBV20-1|NA|TRBJ2-2
TGCAGTGCCCAGGGTCTAGATAACACCGGGGAGCTGTTTTTT
CSAQGLDNTGELFF
>NA|TRBV29-1|many|TRBJ2-5
TGCAGCGTTGAAAAAGGGCAAGAGACCCAGTACTTC
CSVEKGQETQYF
>TRBD1|TRBV7-8|few|TRBJ2-7
TGTGCCAGCAGCTTAGAACTGACAGGGAGCTCCTACGAGCAGTACTTC
CASSLELTGSSYEQYF
>NA|TRBV12-3/TRBV12-4|many|TRBJ1-1
TGTGCCAGCAGCCCGACGGTGAACACTGAAGCTTTCTTT
CASSPTVNTEAFF
>NA|TRBV9|NA|TRBJ1-5
TGTGCCAGCAGCGAATCGGGGGCCAATCAGCCCCAGCATTTT
CASSESGANQPQHF
>TRBD1|TRBV29-1|few|TRBJ1-2
TGCAGCGTTCTCTACCCAAACCGGGACAGGGGGTCCCCCCTTCTATATGGCTACACCTTC
CSVLYPNRDRGSPLLYGYTF
>NA|TRBV20-1|NA|TRBJ2-7
TGCAGTGCGTCCGGGACGAGCTCCTACGAGCAGTACTTC
CSASGTSSYEQYF
>NA|TRBV13|NA|TRBJ1-2
TGTGCCAGCAGAGCACTAGGGTATGGCTACACCTTC
CASRALGYGYTF
>NA|TRBV12-3/TRBV12-4|NA|TRBJ1-5
TGTGCCAGCAGTTTTTTCGAGGGTAGCAATCAGCCCCAGCATTTT
CASSFFEGSNQPQHF
>TRBD2|TRBV29-1|many|TRBJ2-5
TGCAGCGGACGACTAGCGACTGAGACCCAGTACTTC
CSGRLATETQYF
>TRBD1|TRBV2|NA|TRBJ2-7
TGTGCCACTACGGACAGGGGACCTTCCGAGCAGTACTTC
CATTDRGPSEQYF
>TRBD2|TRBV20-1|NA|TRBJ2-7
TGCAGTACCTCCGGGACTAGCTCCTACGAGCAGTACTTC
CSTSGTSSYEQYF
>TRBD2|TRBV12-3/TRBV12-4|NA|TRBJ2-5
TGTGCCAGCAGTTTTAGCGGGAGGACGGAGACCCAGTACTTC
CASSFSGRTETQYF
>TRBD2|TRBV12-3/TRBV12-4|NA|TRBJ2-7
TGTGCCAGCAGTTTACTAGCGGGATTTTACGAGCAGTACTTC
CASSLLAGFYEQYF
>NA|TRBV6-5|NA|TRBJ1-2
TGTGCCAGCAGTTCCCAACAGGGTCTTAACTATGGCTACACCTTC
CASSSQQGLNYGYTF
>NA|TRBV7-2|once|TRBJ2-7
TGTGCCAGCAGCTTAGATGGGTGGGCGGCCGAGCAGTACTTC
CASSLDGWAAEQYF
>TRBD2|TRBV2|many|TRBJ2-7
TGTGCCAGCAGTCCCCCATATAGCGGGGGAACCTACGAGCAGTACTTC
CASSPPYSGGTYEQYF
>NA|TRBV19|NA|TRBJ1-1
TGTGCCTGGAGTGTCCCTCCCGGCTCCACTGAAGCTTTCTTT
CAWSVPPGSTEAFF
>NA|TRBV7-2|NA|TRBJ1-5
TGTGCCAGCAGCTTAGCGCATGGGGTATATCAGCCCCAGCATTTT
CASSLAHGVYQPQHF
>TRBD2|TRBV11-2|few|TRBJ2-5
TGTGCCAGCAGCCCCTCGGGAGGCGGGACAGAGACCCAGTACTTC
CASSPSGGGTETQYF
>NA|TRBV7-9|few|TRBJ1-1
TGTGCCAGCAGCTGGCAGGGGACCGATGAAGCTTTCTTT
CASSWQGTDEAFF
>NA|TRBV7-3|NA|TRBJ1-2
TGTGCCAGCAGCCGGGTCCCGGGCTACCATGGCTACACCTTC
CASSRVPGYHGYTF
>TRBD1|TRBV10-3|NA|TRBJ1-5
TGTGCCATCGGCTCAGGGACAGGGGGTGATAATCAGCCCCAGCATTTT
CAIGSGTGGDNQPQHF
>NA|TRBV4-1|few|TRBJ1-2
TGCGCCAGCAGCCAAGATTCCGGGGTACGTGGCTACACCTTC
CASSQDSGVRGYTF